A single T cell receptor beta chain is shown here with its context. Its antigen is not identified. This entry is derived from a study of shared clonotypes between healthy human individuals. Study in general: Researchers assigned three CD4 naive, three CD4 memory, two CD8 naive and one CD8 memory plate to each donor.

CD45RO-negative, CCR7-selected cells formed the naive CD8 fraction, which excluded terminally differentiated effector memory CD45RA+ cells. Researchers ran the assay at a deep level. As originally analysed: There were no quality scores in the junction-only immunoSEQ sequences, so filtering differed. Clones were read by immunoSEQ multiplex PCR, and TCRdb kept only the in-frame ones, dropping some. Clone size and the V and J calls come from that table; the DNA yielded D and trimming. The sample yields approximately 2,000,000 clones, around 95% seen once. Study-wide results and limits: All-four-donor shared clonotypes had higher generation probabilities than non-shared clonotypes did.

The sequence was obtained from a man aged 18 to 30 in good health. Some clones in this sample may be carry-over from other donors' samples. The specimen sequenced was naive CD8+ T cells from PBMCs.

For the CDR3, the DNA is TGTGCCAGCACCTCCGACTACAATGAGCAGTTCTTC. Translated, it gives CASTSDYNEQFF. The chain has TRBV7-2 and TRBJ2-1; D ambiguous. CDR3 length: 12 residues. The V end lost 7 bases, the J end lost 3 bases, and 7 bases lay between the germline ends. The germline gives CDR1 SGHTA, CDR2 FQGNSA.